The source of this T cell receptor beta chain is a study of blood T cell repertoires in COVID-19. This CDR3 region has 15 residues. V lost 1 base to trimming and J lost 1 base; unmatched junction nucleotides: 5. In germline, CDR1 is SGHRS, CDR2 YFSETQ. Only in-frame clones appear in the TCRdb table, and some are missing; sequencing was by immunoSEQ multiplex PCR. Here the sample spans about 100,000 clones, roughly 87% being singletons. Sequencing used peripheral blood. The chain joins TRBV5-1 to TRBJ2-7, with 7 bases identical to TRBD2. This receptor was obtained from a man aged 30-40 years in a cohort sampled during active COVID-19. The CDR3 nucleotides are TGCGCCAGCAGCTTGCTCCCCGGGAGGTCCTACGAGCAGTACTTC. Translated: CASSLLPGRSYEQYF.